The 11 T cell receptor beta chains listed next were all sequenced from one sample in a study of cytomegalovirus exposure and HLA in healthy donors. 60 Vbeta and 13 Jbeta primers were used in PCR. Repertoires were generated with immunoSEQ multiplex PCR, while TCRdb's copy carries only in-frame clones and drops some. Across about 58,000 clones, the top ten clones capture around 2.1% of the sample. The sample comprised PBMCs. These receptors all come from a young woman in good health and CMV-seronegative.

The CDR3 DNA follows: TGTGCCAGCGGGGCGGGGCTCGGTGAAAAACTGTTTTTT. Encoded protein: CASGAGLGEKLFF. V and J are TRBV7-7 and TRBJ1-4, with TRBD1 as a possible D gene (5 bases). Trimming took off 8 bases at V and 7 bases at J, with 14 bases between the two ends. Per germline, CDR1 SSHAT and CDR2 FNYEAQ (reference sequence). This CDR3 has 13 residues.

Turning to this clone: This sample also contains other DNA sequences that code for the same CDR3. The CDR3 here is CASSLDRGGRIPHF. CDR3 nucleotides: TGTGCCAGCAGCCTAGACAGGGGGGGAAGGATCCCTCACTTT. This chain uses TRBV6-1 with TRBJ1-6, with TRBD1 matching over 9 bases. This CDR3 is 14 amino acids long. V gave up 6 bases and J gave up 19 bases; unmatched junction bases: 16. In germline, CDR1 is MNHNS, CDR2 SASEGT.

The chain's CDR3 is CASSPRQGYNQPQHF. CDR3 nucleotides: TGTGCCAGCTCACCACGACAGGGGTACAATCAGCCCCAGCATTTT. This sequence joins TRBV18 and TRBJ1-5; 8 bases fit TRBD1. V shed 1 base and J 3 bases; nucleotides not matched to a gene: 2. Germline V gene sequence: CDR1 KGHSH, CDR2 LQKENI. This CDR3 contains 15 residues.

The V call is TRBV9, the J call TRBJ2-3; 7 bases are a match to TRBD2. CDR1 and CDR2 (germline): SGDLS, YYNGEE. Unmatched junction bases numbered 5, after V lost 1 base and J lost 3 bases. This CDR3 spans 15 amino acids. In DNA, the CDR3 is TGTGCCAGCAGCGTATTGTCTAGCGGAACAGATACGCAGTATTTT. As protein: CASSVLSSGTDTQYF.

Written as DNA, the CDR3 is TGTGCCAGCAGCGGACTAGCGGGAGGGCCTGGGATCCCCGGGGAGCTGTTTTTT. This encodes CASSGLAGGPGIPGELFF. V gene TRBV5-6 combines with J gene TRBJ2-2, with 15 bases matching TRBD2. CDR1 and CDR2 from the germline V gene are SGHDT and YYEEEE. The V segment lost 4 bases and the J segment 6 bases; nucleotides outside the gene matches: 10. The CDR3 runs 18 residues.

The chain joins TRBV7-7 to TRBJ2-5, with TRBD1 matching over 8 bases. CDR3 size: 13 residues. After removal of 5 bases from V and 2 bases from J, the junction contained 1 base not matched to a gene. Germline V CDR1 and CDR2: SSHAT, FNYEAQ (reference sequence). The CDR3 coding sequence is TGTGCCAGCAGCCGGGACAGGCAAGAGACCCAGTACTTC. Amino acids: CASSRDRQETQYF.

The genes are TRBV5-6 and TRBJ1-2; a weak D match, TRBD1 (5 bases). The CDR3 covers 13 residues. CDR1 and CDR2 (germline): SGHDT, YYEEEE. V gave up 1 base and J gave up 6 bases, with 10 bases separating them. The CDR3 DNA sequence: TGTGCCAGCAGCTTGTTGGCAGGGAATGGCTACACCTTC. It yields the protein CASSLLAGNGYTF.

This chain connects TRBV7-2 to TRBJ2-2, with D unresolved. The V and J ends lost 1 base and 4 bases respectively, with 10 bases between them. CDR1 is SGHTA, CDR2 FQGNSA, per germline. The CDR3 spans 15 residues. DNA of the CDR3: TGTGCCAGCAGCTTAGATCGCCTGGCCACCGGGGAGCTGTTTTTT. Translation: CASSLDRLATGELFF.

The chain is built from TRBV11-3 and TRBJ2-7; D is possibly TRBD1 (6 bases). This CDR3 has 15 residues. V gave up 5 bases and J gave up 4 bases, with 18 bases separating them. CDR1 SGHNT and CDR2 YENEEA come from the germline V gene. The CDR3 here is CASSLGQGKRYEQYF. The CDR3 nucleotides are TGTGCCAGCAGCCTGGGGCAGGGGAAAAGGTACGAGCAGTACTTC.

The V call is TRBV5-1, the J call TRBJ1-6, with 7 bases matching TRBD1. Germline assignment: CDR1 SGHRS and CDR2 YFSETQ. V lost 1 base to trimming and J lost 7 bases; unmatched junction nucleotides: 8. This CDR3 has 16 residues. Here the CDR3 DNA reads TGCGCCAGCAGCTTGTTTTCGGGACAGCTAAATTCACCCCTCCACTTT. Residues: CASSLFSGQLNSPLHF.

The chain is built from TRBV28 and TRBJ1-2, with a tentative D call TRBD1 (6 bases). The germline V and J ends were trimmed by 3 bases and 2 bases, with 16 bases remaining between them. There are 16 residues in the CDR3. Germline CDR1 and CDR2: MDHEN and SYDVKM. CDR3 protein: CASSFPQGGENYGYTF. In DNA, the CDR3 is TGTGCCAGCAGTTTTCCACAGGGTGGCGAAAACTATGGCTACACCTTC.